This entry is about one T cell receptor beta chain. Preparation of the TCRbeta library involved a method that used unique molecular identifiers. TCRdb fed the PCR reads into MiXCR, producing one record per CDR3 protein. The table includes over 550,000 distinct CDR3 sequences, roughly a tenth detected once. The length of the CDR3 is 15 residues. Trimming shortened V by 6 bases and J by 7 bases, and 21 bases separated the two germline ends. CDR1 and CDR2 from the germline V gene are KGHSH and LQKENI. The source of the sample is a study of T-cell reconstitution after alpha-beta-depleted transplantation in children.

The chain uses TRBV18 and TRBJ1-2; tentatively, D is TRBD1 (6 bases). This receptor was taken from a human donor who donated a stem cell graft to a child with acute myeloid leukemia. This sample comprised PBMCs from the stem cell graft donor, obtained from the stem cell graft. CDR3 amino acids: CASSYREPTLAGYTF. The CDR3 nucleotides read TGTGCCAGCTCGTACAGGGAGCCTACCCTCGCTGGCTACACCTTC.